The 13 T cell receptor beta chains below were found in one sample sequenced in a study of shared clonotypes between healthy human individuals. Measured with immunoSEQ multiplex PCR; TCRdb has only the in-frame clones, and not every one. Here the sample spans about 2.4 million clones, 93% being singletons. Specimen: naive CD4+ T cells from PBMCs. Indicated subset: CD45RA+ positively selected. Receptors were obtained from a man between 18 and 29 years old in good health. Some clones in this sample may be carry-over from other donors' samples.

The J gene is TRBJ2-1, the V gene TRBV27, with 11 nucleotides matching TRBD1. The germline gives CDR1 MNHEY, CDR2 SMNVEV (reference sequence). The CDR3 contains 14 residues. J lost 6 bases, V lost 4 bases, and 2 bases had no gene match. Here the CDR3 reads CASSSGTGGNEQFF. The DNA of the CDR3 is TGTGCCAGCAGTTCTGGGACAGGGGGCAATGAGCAGTTCTTC.

This chain connects TRBV6-5 to TRBJ1-6; a possible D gene is TRBD1 (5 bases). This CDR3 has 15 residues. V was trimmed by 6 bases and J by 9 bases, leaving 18 bases between them. CDR1 and CDR2 from the germline V gene are MNHEY and SVGAGI. This chain's CDR3 is CASSLTGGVGSPLHF. The CDR3 bases are TGTGCCAGCAGCTTAACGGGGGGGGTCGGTTCACCCCTCCACTTT.

The chain recombines TRBV7-8 with TRBJ2-3; D call uncertain. V was cut by 1 base and J by 2 bases, with 16 bases left in between. Germline loops: CDR1 SGHVS, CDR2 FQNEAQ. This CDR3 has 17 residues. In nucleotides, the CDR3 is TGTGCCAGCAGCTTAGTAGACCCACGATCCCTCACAGATACGCAGTATTTT. It codes for CASSLVDPRSLTDTQYF.

The chain carries TRBV28 and TRBJ2-1; no clear D gene. The V and J ends lost 6 bases and 3 bases respectively, with 15 bases between them. The germline V gene has CDR1 MDHEN and CDR2 SYDVKM. This CDR3 comprises 15 residues. CDR3 sequence (DNA): TGTGCCAGCAGGATCCTCTCCCGCAACTACAATGAGCAGTTCTTC. Translating it yields CASRILSRNYNEQFF.

This clone was seen a single time. The chain combines TRBV6-5 with TRBJ1-1, with D hard to call. The germline CDR1 and CDR2 sequences are MNHEY and SVGAGI. The CDR3 is made up of 15 amino acids. Trimming pared 4 bases from V and 7 bases from J, leaving 19 bases between. CDR3 sequence: CASSSQSNPMVEAFF. CDR3 in DNA: TGTGCCAGCAGTTCTCAGTCAAATCCAATGGTTGAAGCTTTCTTT.

This chain connects TRBV30 to TRBJ1-1; maybe TRBD1 (5 bases). The germline gives CDR1 GTSNPN, CDR2 SVGIG (reference sequence). The CDR3 runs 13 residues. The V end lost 5 bases, the J end lost 5 bases, and 15 bases lay between the germline ends. CDR3: CAWLSGGRTEAFF. CDR3 DNA sequence: TGTGCCTGGCTCAGCGGGGGGAGGACTGAAGCTTTCTTT.

V is TRBV5-1 and J is TRBJ2-3; no clear D gene. The V gene lost 0 bases and the J gene lost 3 bases, with 11 bases spanning the gap. Per the germline V gene, CDR1 is SGHRS and CDR2 is YFSETQ. The CDR3 loop spans 15 amino acids. The CDR3 region is CASSLGNTKTDTQYF. The CDR3 bases are TGCGCCAGCAGCTTGGGGAATACTAAGACAGATACGCAGTATTTT.

The CDR3 bases are TGCGCCAGCAGCTATACAGGGGCACCCCTCCACTTT. Translation gives CASSYTGAPLHF. The chain is built from TRBV5-1 and TRBJ1-6, with 7 bases identical to TRBD1. The CDR3 has 12 residues. Germline CDR1 SGHRS, CDR2 YFSETQ. V gave up 3 bases and J gave up 11 bases; unmatched junction bases: 2.

The CDR3, as DNA: TGTGCCAGCAGTTACGGGTCCGGCCTTTTCTACGAGCAGTACTTC. Encoded protein: CASSYGSGLFYEQYF. The chain carries TRBV6-6 and TRBJ2-7; D not resolved. The CDR3 consists of 15 residues. Trimming took off 2 bases at V and 3 bases at J, with 14 bases between the two ends. Germline assignment: CDR1 MNHNY and CDR2 SVGAGI (reference sequence).

The chain recombines TRBV9 with TRBJ2-1, with 11 positions matching TRBD2. V shed 4 bases and J 8 bases; nucleotides not matched to a gene: 8. The CDR3 extends over 15 amino acids. Germline CDR1 reads SGDLS; CDR2 reads YYNGEE. CDR3 DNA: TGTGCCAGCAGCCAGGGACTAGCGGTAGCCGATGAGCAGTTCTTC. Translation: CASSQGLAVADEQFF.

This clone was counted a single time. This rearrangement joins TRBV6-4 to TRBJ1-2; 7 bases line up with TRBD1. J lost 3 bases, V lost 8 bases, and 12 bases had no gene match. This CDR3 spans 15 amino acids. The germline V gene has CDR1 MRHNA and CDR2 SNTAGT. DNA of the CDR3: TGTGCCAGCGCCCCTGACAGGGCCTCTTACTATGGCTACACCTTC. Translating gives CASAPDRASYYGYTF.

V usage is TRBV15 and J usage is TRBJ2-5; weak D call: TRBD1 (6 bases). V shed 0 bases and J shed 2 bases, with 16 bases lying between them. This CDR3 spans 17 amino acids. Germline loops: CDR1 LNHNV, CDR2 YYDKDF (reference sequence). The DNA of the CDR3 is TGTGCCACCAGCAGAGACCAAACCGGGACAAGTCAAGAGACCCAGTACTTC. Its translation: CATSRDQTGTSQETQYF.

The chain links TRBV18 to TRBJ1-1; D possibly corresponds to TRBD1 (5 bases). Germline assignment: CDR1 KGHSH and CDR2 LQKENI. Trimming left V 6 bases short and J 1 base short, with 24 bases between. The CDR3 totals 18 residues. The CDR3 coding sequence is TGTGCCAGCTCGCCCCTCCTCTCCGGACGTGGGGGGAACACTGAAGCTTTCTTT. The encoded protein is CASSPLLSGRGGNTEAFF.